Listed here are 11 T cell receptor beta chains from one sample, sequenced in a study of blood T cell repertoires in COVID-19. The data were produced by immunoSEQ multiplex PCR, yet TCRdb's version contains in-frame clones alone and is incomplete. The sample consists of some 140,000 clones, around 85% of them appearing once. Sequencing used peripheral blood. The receptors come from a human donor in a cohort sampled during active COVID-19.

The rearrangement links TRBV30 to TRBJ2-7; possible D gene TRBD2, 5 bases. Trimming cost V 1 base and J 2 bases, with 9 bases left between them. CDR3 size: 13 residues. CDR1 and CDR2 from the germline V gene are GTSNPN and SVGIG (reference sequence). CDR3 coding DNA: TGTGCCTGGAGTGCCCCCGGGACCTACGAGCAGTACGTC. It specifies CAWSAPGTYEQYV.

This clone was detected only once. V usage is TRBV11-2 and J usage is TRBJ2-2; TRBD2 agrees at 9 bases. This CDR3 has 15 residues. Germline V gene sequence: CDR1 SGHAT, CDR2 FQNNGV. V gave up 0 bases and J gave up 7 bases; unmatched junction bases: 3. The DNA for the CDR3 is TGTGCCAGCAGCTTAGACAGCGGGGGGCTCGGGGAGCTGTTTTTT. Encoded protein: CASSLDSGGLGELFF.

This clone appeared once. The V gene is TRBV10-3, the J gene TRBJ1-1; 7 positions match TRBD1. V lost 6 bases and J lost 0; bases outside the gene matches: 4. CDR1 and CDR2 from the germline V gene are ENHRY and SYGVKD. The CDR3 consists of 14 residues. The CDR3 nucleotides read TGTGCCATCAGGGCAGGGGGTCTGAACACTGAAGCTTTCTTT. Its translation is CAIRAGGLNTEAFF.

V is TRBV15 and J is TRBJ1-5; maybe TRBD1 (5 bases). Looked up from germline, CDR1 is LNHNV and CDR2 is YYDKDF (reference sequence). The CDR3 totals 14 residues. The ends were cut back, 5 bases at V and 5 bases at J, with 13 bases in the middle. In DNA form, the CDR3 reads TGTGCCACCAGCGTCGGGACTACACATCAGCCCCAGCATTTT. Protein sequence: CATSVGTTHQPQHF.

The rearrangement uses TRBV7-2 and TRBJ2-7; no clear D gene. The CDR3 extends over 12 amino acids. Germline CDR1 and CDR2: SGHTA and FQGNSA. With 3 bases removed from V and 6 bases from J, the gap between germline ends came to 9 bases. CDR3 sequence (DNA): TGTGCCAGCAGCTTTGGTGTCGGCGAGCAGTACTTC. Encoded protein: CASSFGVGEQYF.

The chain is built from TRBV5-4 and TRBJ1-1; 7 bases agree with TRBD1. The CDR3 runs to 14 residues. The V gene's germline CDR1 is SGHNT and CDR2 YYREEE (reference sequence). V lost 7 bases to trimming and J lost 0 bases; unmatched junction nucleotides: 6. The chain's CDR3 is CASGQARMNTEAFF. DNA of the CDR3: TGTGCCAGCGGACAGGCTAGGATGAACACTGAAGCTTTCTTT.

V is TRBV2 and J is TRBJ2-7; 10 bases map to TRBD1. The CDR3 loop spans 16 amino acids. The ends lost 8 bases at V and 3 bases at J; junction bases unmatched: 13. The V gene's germline CDR1 is SNHLY and CDR2 FYNNEI. In DNA, the CDR3 is TGTGCCAGCGGGAATAGACAGGGGGCCCGAGGCTACGAGCAGTACGTC. As protein: CASGNRQGARGYEQYV.

The J gene is TRBJ2-1, the V gene TRBV11-2; 11 bases agree with TRBD2. From germline, CDR1 is SGHAT and CDR2 FQNNGV. V was clipped by 0 bases and J by 3 bases; unmatched bases: 7. The CDR3 contains 18 residues. CDR3 amino acids: CASSLDVASGGYYNEQFF. In DNA form, the CDR3 reads TGTGCCAGCAGCTTAGATGTGGCTAGCGGGGGGTACTACAATGAGCAGTTCTTC.

The chain links TRBV5-4 to TRBJ1-1; D is unresolved. This CDR3 is 12 amino acids long. Germline CDR1 SGHNT, CDR2 YYREEE (reference sequence). V gave up 4 bases and J gave up 1 base, with 5 bases separating them. Here the CDR3 reads CASSRWNTEAFF. In DNA form, the CDR3 reads TGTGCCAGCAGCCGGTGGAACACTGAAGCTTTCTTT. The full variable domain, its missing parts supplied by reference TRBV5-4 and TRBJ1-1, is ETGVTQSPTHLIKTRGQQVTLRCSSQSGHNTVSWYQQALGQGPQFIFQYYREEENGRGNFPPRFSGLQFPNYSSELNVNALELDDSALYLCASSRWNTEAFFGQGTRLTVV.

The chain has TRBV10-2 and TRBJ2-3, with 10 bases identical to TRBD2. CDR3 size: 14 residues. The V gene end was trimmed by 8 bases and the J gene end by 6 bases; junction bases not matched to a gene: 8. Germline V gene lookup returns CDR1 WSHSY and CDR2 SAAADI. CDR3 loop: CASYSSGGADTQYF. CDR3 coding DNA: TGCGCCAGCTATTCTAGCGGGGGAGCGGATACGCAGTATTTT.

This clone showed up just once. The chain combines TRBV3-1 (or the pseudogene TRBV3-2) with TRBJ2-6; D is unclear. The CDR3 length is 15 residues. V was trimmed by 4 bases and J by 0 bases, leaving 7 bases between them. The germline gives CDR1 LGHDT, CDR2 YNNKEL (reference sequence). CDR3 nucleotide sequence: TGTGCCAGCAGCCCCTTCGTCTCTGGGGCCAACGTCCTGACTTTC. As protein: CASSPFVSGANVLTF.